This TCR beta chain was profiled in a study of T-cell reconstitution after alpha-beta-depleted transplantation in children. Broader study findings: T-cell counts and diversity at one year following transplant were attributed mainly to newly produced T cells. By about two months after transplant, alpha-beta T cells reportedly arose from several hundred graft clones that had expanded.

TCRbeta library preparation incorporated unique molecular identifiers. Each CDR3 protein is one row after TCRdb ran MiXCR on the PCR reads. The sample shows a few hundred thousand distinct CDR3 sequences, 25% to 30% of them seen only once. A few counts support this clonotype. Antigen: not known. The CDR3 is 12 amino acids. V was shortened by 8 bases and J by 5 bases, with 12 bases between the two germline ends. V is TRBV12-3 or TRBV12-4 and J is TRBJ2-5; tentatively, D is TRBD2 (5 bases). This specimen was PBMCs, taken before TCRalphabeta/CD19-depleted stem cell transplant. The receptor's source is a boy under two years old with Wiskott-Aldrich syndrome, due to receive a stem cell transplant. This chain's CDR3 is CASALARETQYF. In nucleotides, the CDR3 is TGTGCCAGCGCCCTAGCAAGGGAGACCCAGTACTTC.